This entry concerns a single T cell receptor (beta chain). What it recognizes is unknown. This CDR3 contains 15 residues. Germline V CDR1 and CDR2: MNHEY, SVGAGI. V lost 6 bases, J lost 4 bases, and 18 bases lay in between. This entry belongs to a study of T cell responses to AZD1222 COVID-19 vaccine. Data came from immunoSEQ multiplex PCR; TCRdb stores just in-frame clones and leaves some out. The data hold 150,000 to 200,000 clones, with 85% to 95% observed a single time. Study findings and constraints: Only after the peak T cell response were repertoires sampled. Rises in breadth and depth of Spike-specific TCRs came after two AZD1222 doses. Possibly, clonal diversity was underestimated; donors were largely white British and included more females. At baseline, just 5 or 6 AZD1222 recipients tested seropositive.

This sample comprised peripheral blood, obtained on day 0 of AZD1222 vaccination. This receptor was identified in an adult in good health. The V gene is TRBV6-5, the J gene TRBJ1-2; D may be TRBD1 (6 bases). Here the CDR3 reads CASSSERRGGYGYTF. In DNA form, the CDR3 reads TGTGCCAGCAGCTCCGAGCGAAGGGGGGGCTATGGCTACACCTTC.